A single sample gave rise to the 26 T cell receptor beta chains below, sequenced in a study of T cell responses to AZD1222 COVID-19 vaccine. TCRdb's copy holds only in-frame clones and misses some; the assay was immunoSEQ multiplex PCR. In the table there are approximately 210,000 clones, roughly 90% of which are singletons. This specimen was peripheral blood, taken 28 days after the second AZD1222 dose. Receptors were obtained from an adult who received the AZD1222 COVID-19 vaccine.

V and J are TRBV5-1 and TRBJ2-3; perhaps TRBD1 as D (6 bases). V was trimmed by 2 bases and J by 2 bases, leaving 9 bases between them. The CDR3 consists of 14 residues. Germline lookup yields CDR1 SGHRS and CDR2 YFSETQ. CDR3 sequence reads: CASSLQGDTDTQYF. CDR3 DNA sequence: TGCGCCAGCAGCTTACAGGGTGACACAGATACGCAGTATTTT.

The CDR3 region has the DNA TGTGCCAGCAGTTTACGAAGACAAACCAATCAGCCCCAGCATTTT. It translates to CASSLRRQTNQPQHF. V is TRBV28 and J is TRBJ1-5; D is unresolved. This CDR3 has 15 residues. Germline loops: CDR1 MDHEN, CDR2 SYDVKM. V shed 2 bases and J shed 3 bases, with 11 bases lying between them.

CDR3: CASSSTGGSGGYTF. The CDR3 nucleotides read TGTGCCAGCAGCTCGACAGGGGGCTCGGGCGGCTACACCTTC. The V call is TRBV5-6, the J call TRBJ1-2; 10 nucleotides match TRBD1. V was pared by 3 bases and J by 8 bases, with 7 bases of the junction left unmatched. The CDR3 is made up of 14 amino acids. Germline loops: CDR1 SGHDT, CDR2 YYEEEE.

The chain uses TRBV24-1 and TRBJ1-5; 7 bases map to TRBD1. The CDR3 has 13 amino acids. Trimming took 6 bases from V and 4 from J; bases not matched to a gene: 2. Germline CDR1 reads KGHDR; CDR2 reads SFDVKD. CDR3 coding DNA: TGTGCCACCAGTTCGACAGGGAATCAGCCCCAGCATTTT. This translates into CATSSTGNQPQHF.

About this clone: No conserved phenylalanine or tryptophan ends this CDR3, so it is likely a read error. The limits of the CDR3 on the DNA are not certain, so only TCRdb's listed CDR3 is given. The chain recombines TRBV28 with TRBJ1-1; the D segment call TRBD1 is taken from the table without a DNA check. Germline-derived CDR1 and CDR2 are MDHEN and SYDVKM. The CDR3 sequence runs 12 residues, both termini included. The chain's CDR3 is CASSLLQGSSTL.

V gene TRBV7-9 combines with J gene TRBJ1-5; D gene uncertain. From germline, CDR1 is SEHNR and CDR2 FQNEAQ (reference sequence). V lost 3 bases to trimming and J lost 9 bases, with 9 bases between them. There are 12 residues in the CDR3. In DNA form, the CDR3 reads TGTGCCAGCAGCTTCACCGAAGCGCCCCAGCATTTT. Translation gives CASSFTEAPQHF.

The V call is TRBV5-1, the J call TRBJ1-4, with D perhaps TRBD1 (5 bases). V shed 4 bases and J shed 0 bases, with 13 bases lying between them. Germline CDR1 is SGHRS and CDR2 is YFSETQ. CDR3 length equals 16 residues. DNA of the CDR3: TGCGCCAGCAGCGCCGGGACGATGGCAACTAATGAAAAACTGTTTTTT. Translation: CASSAGTMATNEKLFF. The variable domain in full, completed from reference TRBV5-1 and TRBJ1-4, reads KAGVTQTPRYLIKTRGQQVTLSCSPISGHRSVSWYQQTPGQGLQFLFEYFSETQRNKGNFPGRFSGRQFSNSRSEMNVSTLELGDSALYLCASSAGTMATNEKLFFGSGTQLSVL.

This chain uses TRBV7-3 with TRBJ2-1, with a possible D match to TRBD1 (6 bases). V lost 3 bases and J lost 5, with 14 bases in between. Germline V gene data show CDR1 as SGHTA and CDR2 as FQGTGA. The CDR3 consists of 15 residues. The CDR3 nucleotides read TGTGCCAGCAGCTTTGTCGGGACAACTAACAATGAGCAGTTCTTC. Its translation is CASSFVGTTNNEQFF.

The gene calls are TRBV27 and TRBJ2-3, with unresolved D. From germline, CDR1 is MNHEY and CDR2 SMNVEV (reference sequence). The germline V and J ends were trimmed by 4 bases and 0 bases, with 14 bases remaining between them. The CDR3 runs 16 residues. The CDR3 nucleotides are TGTGCCAGCAGTTCGACCTTCAGTACTAGCACAGATACGCAGTATTTT. The encoded protein is CASSSTFSTSTDTQYF.

The chain couples TRBV5-1 to TRBJ1-1, with a possible D match to TRBD1 (5 bases). The CDR3 spans 15 residues. CDR1 is SGHRS and CDR2 is YFSETQ in the germline V gene. V was clipped by 3 bases and J by 4 bases, with 16 bases between them. CDR3 in DNA: TGCGCCAGCAGCTCTGGTTGGGGGGTGGCCACTGAAGCTTTCTTT. Protein sequence: CASSSGWGVATEAFF.

V and J are TRBV28 and TRBJ2-3; D gene ambiguous. V shed 1 base and J shed 7 bases, with 18 bases lying between them. This CDR3 spans 16 amino acids. Germline-derived CDR1 and CDR2 are MDHEN and SYDVKM. The CDR3 bases are TGTGCCAGCAGTTTATCTGGGGAATACCTCCGGTATACGCAGTATTTT. Encoded protein: CASSLSGEYLRYTQYF.

The chain has TRBV28 and TRBJ1-2; 10 positions match TRBD1. Trimming cost V 6 bases and J 8 bases; bases outside gene matches: 6. Germline CDR1 reads MDHEN; CDR2 reads SYDVKM. This CDR3 is 13 amino acids long. The CDR3 loop is CASSTDRGQGYTF. CDR3 coding DNA: TGTGCCAGCAGCACCGACAGGGGGCAAGGCTACACCTTC.

J is TRBJ2-1 and V is TRBV24-1; D unclear. CDR3 length equals 16 residues. Trimming took off 3 bases at V and 0 bases at J, with 11 bases between the two ends. The V gene's germline CDR1 is KGHDR and CDR2 SFDVKD. The CDR3 reads CATSDPPRSSYNEQFF. In nucleotides, the CDR3 is TGTGCCACCAGTGATCCCCCGCGCAGCTCCTACAATGAGCAGTTCTTC.

The chain has TRBV6-5 and TRBJ1-2; D might be TRBD1 (6 bases). Germline CDR1 reads MNHEY; CDR2 reads SVGAGI. The V gene lost 8 bases and the J gene lost 8 bases, with 15 bases spanning the gap. This CDR3 comprises 12 residues. CDR3 protein: CASGGRGEGYTF. In nucleotides, the CDR3 is TGTGCCAGCGGGGGAAGGGGGGAAGGCTACACCTTC.

The J gene is TRBJ1-1, the V gene TRBV30; maybe TRBD1 (5 bases). CDR1 and CDR2 (germline): GTSNPN, SVGIG (reference sequence). The CDR3 spans 13 residues. Trimming took 0 bases from V and 7 from J, leaving 12 bases between them. The CDR3 sequence is CAWSVQRGLEAFF. The CDR3 nucleotides are TGTGCCTGGAGTGTACAGCGGGGCCTTGAAGCTTTCTTT.

This rearrangement joins TRBV18 to TRBJ1-1; D gene ambiguous. Trimming shortened V by 8 bases and J by 4 bases, and 17 bases separated the two germline ends. The CDR3 is made up of 14 amino acids. CDR1 is KGHSH, CDR2 LQKENI, per germline. Here the CDR3 reads CASRPPGAFTEAFF. The CDR3 region has the DNA TGTGCCAGCCGTCCTCCGGGCGCATTCACTGAAGCTTTCTTT.

The V call is TRBV19, the J call TRBJ1-2; D unclear. V gave up 7 bases and J gave up 4 bases, with 13 bases separating them. Per germline, CDR1 LNHDA and CDR2 SQIVND (reference sequence). CDR3 length: 13 residues. The CDR3 loop is CASTPPGFYGYTF. The CDR3 DNA reads TGTGCCAGTACACCCCCAGGCTTCTATGGCTACACCTTC.

This chain uses TRBV5-1 with TRBJ2-1, with 11 bases lining up with TRBD2. The CDR3 is made up of 16 amino acids. Germline V gives CDR1 SGHRS, CDR2 YFSETQ. The J segment lost 5 bases and the V segment lost 3 bases, leaving 7 bases of the junction unmatched. DNA for the CDR3: TGCGCCAGCAGCTCCGGGACTAGCGGAGCGAACAATGAGCAGTTCTTC. This translates into CASSSGTSGANNEQFF.

The J gene is TRBJ2-1, the V gene TRBV6-6; unclear D gene. Germline V lookup: CDR1 MNHNY, CDR2 SVGAGI (reference sequence). CDR3 length: 15 amino acids. V gave up 2 bases and J gave up 0 bases, with 8 bases separating them. CDR3: CASSYRGSSYNEQFF. CDR3 in DNA: TGTGCCAGCAGTTACAGAGGAAGCTCCTACAATGAGCAGTTCTTC.

The gene calls are TRBV7-2 and TRBJ1-4; 7 nucleotides agree with TRBD1. This CDR3 is 18 amino acids long. V dropped 5 bases and J dropped 0; count of bases not matched to a gene: 12. Germline V gene data show CDR1 as SGHTA and CDR2 as FQGNSA. The CDR3 DNA is TGTGCCAGCAGCACAAGACAGGGAGGGCCCGCAACTAATGAAAAACTGTTTTTT. Encoded protein: CASSTRQGGPATNEKLFF. Variable domain in full (rest from reference TRBV7-2 and TRBJ1-4): GAGVSQSPSNKVTEKGKDVELRCDPISGHTALYWYRQSLGQGLEFLIYFQGNSAPDKSGLPSDRFSAERTGGSVSTLTIQRTQQEDSAVYLCASSTRQGGPATNEKLFFGSGTQLSVL.

The rearrangement uses TRBV6-5 and TRBJ1-2; perhaps TRBD1 as D (5 bases). The CDR3 has 16 residues. Trimming took off 4 bases at V and 4 bases at J, with 19 bases between the two ends. Looked up from germline, CDR1 is MNHEY and CDR2 is SVGAGI. CDR3 loop: CASSSPQGPRTYGYTF. CDR3 sequence (DNA): TGTGCCAGCAGTTCCCCCCAGGGCCCCAGGACCTATGGCTACACCTTC.

The rearrangement joins TRBV7-9 to TRBJ1-6; 7 nucleotides agree with TRBD1. CDR1 SEHNR and CDR2 FQNEAQ come from the germline V gene (reference sequence). V was clipped by 0 bases and J by 8 bases; unmatched bases: 4. The CDR3 sequence is 15 residues long. The CDR3 reads CASSLAQGVDSPLHF. For the CDR3, the DNA is TGTGCCAGCAGCTTAGCCCAGGGGGTGGATTCACCCCTCCACTTT.

This clone was observed a few times. The chain has TRBV4-1 and TRBJ1-2; D may be TRBD1 (6 bases). The V end was cut by 0 bases, the J end by 8 bases, with 16 bases between. The CDR3 extends over 15 amino acids. CDR1 MGHRA and CDR2 YSYEKL come from the germline V gene. CDR3 in DNA: TGCGCCAGCAGCCAAGACGCTGAGGGGGGTAACGGCTACACCTTC. This sequence encodes CASSQDAEGGNGYTF.

This chain links TRBV28 with TRBJ1-5; the match to TRBD1 covers 7 bases. Losses at the gene ends were 3 bases for V and 7 bases for J; bases not matched to a gene: 12. Germline loops: CDR1 MDHEN, CDR2 SYDVKM. This CDR3 has 16 amino acids. This chain's CDR3 is CASSFPSGQRAQPQHF. The CDR3 DNA reads TGTGCCAGCAGTTTCCCCTCGGGACAGAGGGCCCAGCCCCAGCATTTT.

V gene TRBV2 combines with J gene TRBJ1-3; D is undetermined. Per germline, CDR1 SNHLY and CDR2 FYNNEI. Trimming pared 4 bases from V and 1 base from J, leaving 5 bases between. The CDR3 is 13 amino acids. The CDR3 region is CASSGSSGNTIYF. In DNA form, the CDR3 reads TGTGCCAGCAGTGGCTCTTCTGGAAACACCATATATTTT. The full variable domain, its missing parts supplied by reference TRBV2 and TRBJ1-3, is EPEVTQTPSHQVTQMGQEVILRCVPISNHLYFYWYRQILGQKVEFLVSFYNNEISEKSEIFDDQFSVERPDGSNFTLKIRSTKLEDSAMYFCASSGSSGNTIYFGEGSWLTVV.

CDR3 coding DNA: TGTGCCAGCAGTGAAACGATCTCTGGAAACACCATATATTTT. Protein product: CASSETISGNTIYF. The chain uses TRBV2 and TRBJ1-3; D uncertain. This CDR3 has 14 residues. V lost 2 bases and J lost 0, with 5 bases in between. Looked up from germline, CDR1 is SNHLY and CDR2 is FYNNEI.